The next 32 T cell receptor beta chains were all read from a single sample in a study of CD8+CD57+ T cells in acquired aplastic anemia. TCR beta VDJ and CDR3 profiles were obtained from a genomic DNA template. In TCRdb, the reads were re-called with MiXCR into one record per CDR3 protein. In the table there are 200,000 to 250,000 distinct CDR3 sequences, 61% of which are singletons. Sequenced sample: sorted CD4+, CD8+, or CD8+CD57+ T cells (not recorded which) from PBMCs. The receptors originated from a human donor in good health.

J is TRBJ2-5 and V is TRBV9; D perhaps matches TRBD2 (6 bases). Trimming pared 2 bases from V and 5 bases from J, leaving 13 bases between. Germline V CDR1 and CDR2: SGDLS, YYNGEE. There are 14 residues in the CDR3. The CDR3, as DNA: TGTGCCAGCAGCGTCGGGGGTACGTCGGAGACCCAGTACTTC. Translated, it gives CASSVGGTSETQYF.

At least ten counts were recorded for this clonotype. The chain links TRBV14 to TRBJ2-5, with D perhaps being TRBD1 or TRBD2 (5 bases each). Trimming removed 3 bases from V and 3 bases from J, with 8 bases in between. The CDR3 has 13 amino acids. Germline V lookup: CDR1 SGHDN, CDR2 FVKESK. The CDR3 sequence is CASSHWGKETQYF. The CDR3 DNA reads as TGTGCCAGCAGCCACTGGGGGAAAGAGACCCAGTACTTC.

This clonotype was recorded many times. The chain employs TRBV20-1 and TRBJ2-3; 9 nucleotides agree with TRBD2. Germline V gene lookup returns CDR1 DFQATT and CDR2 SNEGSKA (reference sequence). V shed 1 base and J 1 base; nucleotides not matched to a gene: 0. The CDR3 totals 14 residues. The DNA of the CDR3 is TGCAGTGCTAGAGGACTAGCGGGCACAGATACGCAGTATTTT. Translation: CSARGLAGTDTQYF.

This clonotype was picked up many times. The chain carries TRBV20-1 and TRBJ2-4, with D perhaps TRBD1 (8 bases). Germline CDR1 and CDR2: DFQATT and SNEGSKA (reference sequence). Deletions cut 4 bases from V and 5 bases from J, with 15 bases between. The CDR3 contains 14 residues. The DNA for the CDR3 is TGCAGTGCTACAGGGGGCGCGGGGGAAAACATTCAGTACTTC. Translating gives CSATGGAGENIQYF.

The CDR3 loop is CASSVGGQETQYF. The CDR3 region has the DNA TGTGCCAGCAGCGTAGGGGGACAAGAGACCCAGTACTTC. The rearrangement links TRBV7-8 to TRBJ2-5; D is possibly TRBD1 (6 bases). CDR1 SGHVS and CDR2 FQNEAQ come from the germline V gene. This CDR3 spans 13 amino acids. V dropped 5 bases and J dropped 2 bases, with 9 bases sitting between them.

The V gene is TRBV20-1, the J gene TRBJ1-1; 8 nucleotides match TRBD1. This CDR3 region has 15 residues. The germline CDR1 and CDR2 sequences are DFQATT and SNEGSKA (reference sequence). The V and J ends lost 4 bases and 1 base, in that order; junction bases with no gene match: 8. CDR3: CSATRTGTGNTEAFF. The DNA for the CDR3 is TGCAGTGCTACTCGCACCGGGACAGGGAACACTGAAGCTTTCTTT.

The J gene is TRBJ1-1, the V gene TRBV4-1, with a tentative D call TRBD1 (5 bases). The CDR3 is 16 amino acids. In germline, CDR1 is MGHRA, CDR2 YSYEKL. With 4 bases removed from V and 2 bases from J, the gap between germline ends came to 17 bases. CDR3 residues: CASSRERDRLNTEAFF. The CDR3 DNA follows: TGCGCCAGCAGCCGGGAAAGGGACCGACTTAACACTGAAGCTTTCTTT.

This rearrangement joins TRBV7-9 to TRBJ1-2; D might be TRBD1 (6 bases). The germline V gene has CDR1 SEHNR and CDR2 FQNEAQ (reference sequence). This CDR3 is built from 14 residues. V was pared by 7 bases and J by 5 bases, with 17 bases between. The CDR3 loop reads CASTWGAHAYGYTF. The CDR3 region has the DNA TGTGCCAGCACCTGGGGGGCCCACGCGTATGGCTACACCTTC.

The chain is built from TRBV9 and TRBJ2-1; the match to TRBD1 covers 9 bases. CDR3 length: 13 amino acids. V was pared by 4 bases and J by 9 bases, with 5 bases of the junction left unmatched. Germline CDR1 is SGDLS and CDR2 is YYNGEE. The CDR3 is CASSPTTGGEQFF. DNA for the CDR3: TGTGCCAGCAGCCCTACGACAGGGGGTGAGCAGTTCTTC.

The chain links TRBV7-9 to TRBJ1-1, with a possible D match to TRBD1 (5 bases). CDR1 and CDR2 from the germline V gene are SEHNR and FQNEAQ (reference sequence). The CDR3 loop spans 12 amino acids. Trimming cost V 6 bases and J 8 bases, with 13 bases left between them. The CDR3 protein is CASSRQYLEAFF. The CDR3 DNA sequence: TGTGCCAGCAGTAGACAGTACCTAGAAGCTTTCTTT.

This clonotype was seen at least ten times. The CDR3 is CASSPGSPPYNEQFF. The DNA for the CDR3 is TGTGCCAGCAGCCCCGGTTCGCCGCCTTACAATGAGCAGTTCTTC. The chain employs TRBV7-9 and TRBJ2-1; D is unclear. This CDR3 spans 15 amino acids. Germline V CDR1 and CDR2: SEHNR, FQNEAQ (reference sequence). V was trimmed by 5 bases and J by 4 bases, leaving 15 bases between them.

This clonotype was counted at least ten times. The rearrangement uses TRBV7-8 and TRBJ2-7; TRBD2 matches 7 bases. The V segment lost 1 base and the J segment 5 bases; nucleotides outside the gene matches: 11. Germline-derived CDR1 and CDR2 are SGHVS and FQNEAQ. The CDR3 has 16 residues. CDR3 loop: CASSLVPTRLADEQYF. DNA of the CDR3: TGTGCCAGCAGCTTAGTCCCGACCCGACTAGCCGACGAGCAGTACTTC.

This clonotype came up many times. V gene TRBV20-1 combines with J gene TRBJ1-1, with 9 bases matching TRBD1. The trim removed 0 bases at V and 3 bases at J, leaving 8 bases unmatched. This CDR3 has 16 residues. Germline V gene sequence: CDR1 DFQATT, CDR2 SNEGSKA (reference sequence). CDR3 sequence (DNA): TGCAGTGCTAGAGATCTGGACAGGGGTTTTCACACTGAAGCTTTCTTT. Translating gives CSARDLDRGFHTEAFF.

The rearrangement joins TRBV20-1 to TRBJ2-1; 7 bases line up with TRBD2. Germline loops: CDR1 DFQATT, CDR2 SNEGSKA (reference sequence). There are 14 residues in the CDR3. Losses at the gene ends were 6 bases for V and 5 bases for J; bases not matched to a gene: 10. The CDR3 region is CSAGLAGVNNEQFF. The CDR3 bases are TGCAGTGCCGGTTTGGCGGGGGTTAACAATGAGCAGTTCTTC.

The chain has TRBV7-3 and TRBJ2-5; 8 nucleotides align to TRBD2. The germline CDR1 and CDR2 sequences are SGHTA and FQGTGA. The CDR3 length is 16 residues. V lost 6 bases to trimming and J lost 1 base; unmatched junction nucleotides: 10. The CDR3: CASRAAGGGTQETQYF. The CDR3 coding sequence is TGTGCCAGCAGGGCCGCAGGCGGGGGGACCCAAGAGACCCAGTACTTC. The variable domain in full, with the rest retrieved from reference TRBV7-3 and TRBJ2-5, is GAGVSQTPSNKVTEKGKYVELRCDPISGHTALYWYRQSLGQGPEFLIYFQGTGAADDSGLPNDRFFAVRPEGSVSTLKIQRTERGDSAVYLCASRAAGGGTQETQYFGPGTRLLVL.

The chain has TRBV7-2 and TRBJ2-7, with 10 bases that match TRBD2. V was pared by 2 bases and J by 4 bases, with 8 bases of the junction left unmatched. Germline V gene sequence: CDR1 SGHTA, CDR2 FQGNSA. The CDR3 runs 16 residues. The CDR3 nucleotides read TGTGCCAGCAGCTTAACTCTAGCGGGAGAGGGTTACGAGCAGTACTTC. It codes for CASSLTLAGEGYEQYF.

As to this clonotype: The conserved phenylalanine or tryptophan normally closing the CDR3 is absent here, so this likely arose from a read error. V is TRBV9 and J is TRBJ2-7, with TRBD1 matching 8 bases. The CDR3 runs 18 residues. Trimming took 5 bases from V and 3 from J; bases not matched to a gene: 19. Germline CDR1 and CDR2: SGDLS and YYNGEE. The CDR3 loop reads CASSGSPNPGTGIYEQYL. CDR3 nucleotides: TGTGCCAGCAGTGGAAGTCCCAATCCCGGGACAGGAATCTACGAGCAGTACCTC.

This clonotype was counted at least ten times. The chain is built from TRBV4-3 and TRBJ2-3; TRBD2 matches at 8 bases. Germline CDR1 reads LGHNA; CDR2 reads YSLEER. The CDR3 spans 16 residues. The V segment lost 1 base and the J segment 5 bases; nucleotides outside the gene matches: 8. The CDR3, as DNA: TGCGCCAGCAGCCAAGGAGCGGGGGCGATCGAAGATACGCAGTATTTT. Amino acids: CASSQGAGAIEDTQYF.

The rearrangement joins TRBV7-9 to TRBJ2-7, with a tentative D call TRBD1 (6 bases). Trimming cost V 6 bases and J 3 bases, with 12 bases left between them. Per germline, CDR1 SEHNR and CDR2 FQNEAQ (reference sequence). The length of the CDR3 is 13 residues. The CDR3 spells CASRVGGIYEQYF. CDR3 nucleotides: TGTGCCAGCAGAGTAGGGGGAATCTACGAGCAGTACTTC.

CDR3 sequence reads: CASRGTSGATGEQYF. Here the CDR3 DNA reads TGTGCCAGCCGTGGGACTAGCGGGGCCACCGGGGAGCAGTACTTC. The rearrangement joins TRBV6-5 to TRBJ2-7; 13 bases are shared with TRBD2. There are 15 residues in the CDR3. The ends lost 8 bases at V and 7 bases at J; junction bases unmatched: 11. Germline V lookup: CDR1 MNHEY, CDR2 SVGAGI.

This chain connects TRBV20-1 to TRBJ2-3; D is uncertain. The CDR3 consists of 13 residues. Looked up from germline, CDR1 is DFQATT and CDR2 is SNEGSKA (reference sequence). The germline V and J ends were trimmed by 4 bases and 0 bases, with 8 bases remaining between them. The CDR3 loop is CSAIMTSTDTQYF. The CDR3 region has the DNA TGCAGTGCTATTATGACTAGCACAGATACGCAGTATTTT.

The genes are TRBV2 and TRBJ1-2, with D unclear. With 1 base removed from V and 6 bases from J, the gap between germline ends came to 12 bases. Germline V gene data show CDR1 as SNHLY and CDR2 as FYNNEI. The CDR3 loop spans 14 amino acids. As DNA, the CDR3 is TGTGCCAGCAGTGAAGACGTAGGAACAGATGGCTACACCTTC. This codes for CASSEDVGTDGYTF.

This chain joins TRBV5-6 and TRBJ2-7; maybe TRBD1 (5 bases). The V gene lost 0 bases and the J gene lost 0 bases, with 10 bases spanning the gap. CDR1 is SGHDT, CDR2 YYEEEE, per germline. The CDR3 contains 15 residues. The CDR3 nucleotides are TGTGCCAGCAGCTTGGGTCTAACAGGCTCCTACGAGCAGTACTTC. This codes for CASSLGLTGSYEQYF.

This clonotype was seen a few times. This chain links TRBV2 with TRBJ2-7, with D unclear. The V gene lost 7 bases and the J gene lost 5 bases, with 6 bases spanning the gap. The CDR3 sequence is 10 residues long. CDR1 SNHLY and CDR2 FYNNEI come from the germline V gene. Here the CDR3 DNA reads TGTGCCAGCACCGGTCACGAGCAGTACTTC. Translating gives CASTGHEQYF. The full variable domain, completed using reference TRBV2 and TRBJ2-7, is EPEVTQTPSHQVTQMGQEVILRCVPISNHLYFYWYRQILGQKVEFLVSFYNNEISEKSEIFDDQFSVERPDGSNFTLKIRSTKLEDSAMYFCASTGHEQYFGPGTRLTVT.

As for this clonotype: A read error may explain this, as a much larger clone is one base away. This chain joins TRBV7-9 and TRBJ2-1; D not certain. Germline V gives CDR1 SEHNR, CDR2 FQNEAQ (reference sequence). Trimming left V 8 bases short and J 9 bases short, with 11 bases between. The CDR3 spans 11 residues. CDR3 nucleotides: TGTGCCAGCGGATCCCTCAGTGAGCAGTTCTTC. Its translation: CASGSLSEQFF.

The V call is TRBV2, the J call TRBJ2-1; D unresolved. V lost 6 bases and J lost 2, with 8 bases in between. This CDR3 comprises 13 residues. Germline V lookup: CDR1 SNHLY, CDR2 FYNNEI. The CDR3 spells CASRPLAYNEQFF. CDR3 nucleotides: TGTGCCAGCAGACCGTTAGCCTACAATGAGCAGTTCTTC.

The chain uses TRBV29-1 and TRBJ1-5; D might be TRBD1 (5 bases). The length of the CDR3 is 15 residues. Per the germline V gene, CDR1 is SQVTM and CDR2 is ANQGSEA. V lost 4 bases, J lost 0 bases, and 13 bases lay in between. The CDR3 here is CSVATDDNSNQPQHF. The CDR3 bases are TGCAGCGTTGCGACAGACGATAATAGCAATCAGCCCCAGCATTTT.

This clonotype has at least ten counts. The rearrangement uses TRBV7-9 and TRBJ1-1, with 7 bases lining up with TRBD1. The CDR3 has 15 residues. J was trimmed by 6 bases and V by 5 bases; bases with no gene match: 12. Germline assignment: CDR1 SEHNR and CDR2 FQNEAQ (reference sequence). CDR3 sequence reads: CASSPAQGQVPEAFF. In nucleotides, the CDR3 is TGTGCCAGCAGCCCAGCCCAAGGACAGGTCCCTGAAGCTTTCTTT.

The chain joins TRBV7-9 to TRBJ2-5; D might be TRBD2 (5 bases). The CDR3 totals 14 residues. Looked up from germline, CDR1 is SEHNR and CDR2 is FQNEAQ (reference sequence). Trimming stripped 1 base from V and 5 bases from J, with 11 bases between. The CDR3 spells CASSLVGSAETQYF. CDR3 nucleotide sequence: TGTGCCAGCAGCTTAGTTGGTAGCGCGGAGACCCAGTACTTC.

In DNA, the CDR3 is TGCAGTGCTAGGCGACTTGGACAGATTAAGAACACTGAAGCTTTCTTT. It yields the protein CSARRLGQIKNTEAFF. The genes are TRBV20-1 and TRBJ1-1, with a possible D match to TRBD1 (6 bases). The CDR3 totals 16 residues. Germline V gives CDR1 DFQATT, CDR2 SNEGSKA (reference sequence). Trimming took off 3 bases at V and 1 base at J, with 18 bases between the two ends.

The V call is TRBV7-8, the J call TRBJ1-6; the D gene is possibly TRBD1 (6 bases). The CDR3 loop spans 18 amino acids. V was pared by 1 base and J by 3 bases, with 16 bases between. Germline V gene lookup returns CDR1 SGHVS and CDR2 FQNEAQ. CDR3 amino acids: CASSLVGGALDYNSPLHF. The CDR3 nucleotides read TGTGCCAGCAGCTTAGTCGGGGGGGCGCTTGACTATAATTCACCCCTCCACTTT.

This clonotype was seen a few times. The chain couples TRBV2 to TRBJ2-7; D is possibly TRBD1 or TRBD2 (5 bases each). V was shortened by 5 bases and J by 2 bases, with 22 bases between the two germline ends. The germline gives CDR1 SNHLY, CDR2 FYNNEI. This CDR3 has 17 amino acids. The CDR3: CASSSFRDPVSPYEQYF. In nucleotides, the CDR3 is TGTGCCAGCAGTTCATTTAGGGACCCCGTTTCCCCCTACGAGCAGTACTTC.